This T cell receptor beta chain was captured by sequencing in a study of blood T cell repertoires in COVID-19. The assay was immunoSEQ multiplex PCR, and TCRdb's table has in-frame clones only and misses some. This sample has roughly 290,000 clones, with around 89% found just once. The CDR3 runs 14 residues. The germline gives CDR1 GTSNPN, CDR2 SVGIG (reference sequence). With V trimmed by 0 bases and J by 9 bases, 8 bases remained unmatched. The genes are TRBV30 and TRBJ2-7; 10 positions match TRBD1. The material sequenced was peripheral blood. The source is a man in his thirties or forties with acute or convalescent COVID-19. The CDR3 sequence: CAWSVQGQGIGQYF. The CDR3 DNA follows: TGTGCCTGGAGTGTACAGGGACAGGGGATTGGGCAGTACTTC.